What follows describes a single T cell receptor (beta chain). Its antigen is unknown. This CDR3 is built from 14 residues. Looked up from germline, CDR1 is MNHEY and CDR2 is SVGAGI. The V and J ends lost 6 bases and 1 base respectively, with 13 bases between them. Data came from immunoSEQ multiplex PCR; TCRdb stores just in-frame clones and leaves some out. The sample holds approximately 180,000 clones, roughly nine tenths seen once. The data were obtained in a study of T cell responses to AZD1222 COVID-19 vaccine. Across the study: Researchers grouped second doses given at about 4 or about 12 weeks into one pool. Whole-study findings and limits: Just a handful of AZD1222 recipients were seropositive at baseline. Repertoire collection took place solely once the T cell response had peaked. Two AZD1222 doses significantly raised spike-specific TCR breadth and depth over controls.

This chain joins TRBV6-5 and TRBJ2-7; D gene ambiguous. The sequence was obtained from an adult in good health. The sequencing here drew on peripheral blood, taken on day 0 of AZD1222 vaccination. The CDR3 loop is CASSRNKGSYEQYF. CDR3 nucleotides: TGTGCCAGCAGCCGAAACAAAGGTTCCTACGAGCAGTACTTC.